The 29 T cell receptor beta chains listed next were all sequenced from one sample in a study of regulatory T cells in long-lasting Graves disease. Investigators prepared the TCR beta libraries by applying iRepertoire HTBI primers and Arm-PCR of CDR3 regions. TCRdb reprocessed the multiplex PCR reads via MiXCR and lists one record per CDR3 protein. In the table there are under 800,000 distinct CDR3 sequences, about 15% of which are singletons. The time point is: newly diagnosed GD, antithyroid drugs for less than 3 months. PBMCs provided the RNA from which the TCR library was made. This same sample was also taken into another study, of T cells in Graves' hyperthyroidism and ophthalmopathy.

This sample comprised peripheral blood mononuclear cells (PBMCs), obtained at new diagnosis, from a patient treated with antithyroid drugs. These receptors were obtained from a woman under 40 with Graves disease.

This clonotype was seen a single time. One base away lies a much larger clone, so this may be a sequencing read error. V is TRBV18 and J is TRBJ2-1; D gene ambiguous. The CDR3 runs 16 residues. Looked up from germline, CDR1 is KGHSH and CDR2 is LQKENI. V was shortened by 2 bases and J by 9 bases, with 20 bases between the two germline ends. The CDR3 sequence is CASSPGPYMVSVEQFF. CDR3 nucleotide sequence: TGTGCCAGCTCACCAGGGCCCTACATGGTTAGTGTTGAGCAGTTCTTC.

The V call is TRBV29-1, the J call TRBJ2-7; D possibly corresponds to TRBD1 (6 bases). CDR3 size: 13 residues. V was pared by 5 bases and J by 0 bases, with 11 bases between. Germline V gene data show CDR1 as SQVTM and CDR2 as ANQGSEA. CDR3 loop: CSVQTGSSYEQYF. The CDR3 DNA reads TGCAGCGTTCAAACAGGGAGCTCCTACGAGCAGTACTTC.

This clonotype appeared many times. The J gene is TRBJ2-2, the V gene TRBV7-8, with TRBD1 identical over 7 bases. The CDR3 loop spans 15 amino acids. Trimming cost V 5 bases and J 0 bases; bases outside gene matches: 3. Germline-derived CDR1 and CDR2 are SGHVS and FQNEAQ. CDR3 in amino acids: CASSRQGPNTGELFF. CDR3 DNA sequence: TGTGCCAGCAGCCGACAGGGTCCGAACACCGGGGAGCTGTTTTTT.

The rearrangement uses TRBV10-3 and TRBJ2-1; 16 bases align to TRBD2. CDR1 is ENHRY and CDR2 is SYGVKD in the germline V gene. The V and J ends lost 10 bases and 3 bases, in that order; junction bases with no gene match: 9. CDR3 size: 17 residues. The CDR3 sequence is CATGGTSGRANYNEQFF. The CDR3 DNA sequence: TGTGCCACTGGGGGGACTAGCGGGAGGGCCAACTACAATGAGCAGTTCTTC.

This clonotype turned up a few times. The missing conserved phenylalanine or tryptophan at the end of this CDR3 makes a read error likely. This chain joins TRBV6-1 and TRBJ1-3; no reliable D call. Germline V gives CDR1 MNHNS, CDR2 SASEGT. V was cut by 8 bases and J by 0 bases, with 11 bases left in between. The CDR3 totals 14 residues. This chain's CDR3 is CASREDLSGNTIYS. DNA of the CDR3: TGTGCCAGCCGAGAGGACCTCTCTGGAAACACCATATATTCT.

The chain recombines TRBV6-1 with TRBJ1-5, with D unresolved. Germline V gives CDR1 MNHNS, CDR2 SASEGT. Trimming took 5 bases from V and 0 from J, leaving 23 bases between them. The CDR3 totals 19 residues. CDR3 residues: CASSLTFLPQVGSNQPQHF. The CDR3 nucleotides read TGTGCCAGCAGTCTAACTTTTCTTCCCCAAGTTGGTAGCAATCAGCCCCAGCATTTT.

As for this clonotype: At one end, the junction sequence differs from germline, possibly due to a read error. This rearrangement joins TRBV18 to TRBJ1-1, with D possibly matching TRBD1 (5 bases). Germline V lookup: CDR1 KGHSH, CDR2 LQKENI. CDR3 length: 13 amino acids. CDR3 DNA sequence: TGTGCCCGCTCACAGGCCTCGAACACTGAAGCTTTCTTT. Translated: CARSQASNTEAFF.

This clonotype was detected many times. The chain couples TRBV2 to TRBJ1-5; D is possibly TRBD1 (6 bases). The V gene lost 6 bases and the J gene lost 6 bases, with 15 bases spanning the gap. Germline CDR1 reads SNHLY; CDR2 reads FYNNEI. There are 14 residues in the CDR3. This CDR3 reads CASSFTGTFQPQHF. CDR3 nucleotide sequence: TGTGCCAGCAGCTTTACAGGGACATTTCAGCCCCAGCATTTT.

Only a few counts were recorded for this clonotype. DNA of the CDR3: TGTGCCAGCAGCGAGCCAGGGGAATCCGGGGCCAACGTCCTGACTTTC. Translating it yields CASSEPGESGANVLTF. The chain combines TRBV9 with TRBJ2-6, with TRBD1 as a possible D gene (6 bases). Trimming shortened V by 3 bases and J by 4 bases, and 14 bases separated the two germline ends. Looked up from germline, CDR1 is SGDLS and CDR2 is YYNGEE. This CDR3 is 16 amino acids long.

This clonotype was observed at least ten times. The CDR3 reads CSARDLSAGEVEQFF. The CDR3 bases are TGCAGTGCTAGAGATCTCTCAGCGGGAGAGGTTGAGCAGTTCTTC. The V gene is TRBV20-1, the J gene TRBJ2-1; TRBD2 matches 8 bases. Per the germline V gene, CDR1 is DFQATT and CDR2 is SNEGSKA (reference sequence). The V and J ends lost 0 bases and 9 bases, in that order; junction bases with no gene match: 10. The CDR3 totals 15 residues.

This clonotype was seen ten or more times. The CDR3 coding sequence is TGTGCCAGCAGCCCCGGCCCGGACACTGAAGCTTTCTTT. This encodes CASSPGPDTEAFF. The chain carries TRBV11-3 and TRBJ1-1; no reliable D call. The germline gives CDR1 SGHNT, CDR2 YENEEA. This CDR3 comprises 13 residues. Trimming shortened V by 5 bases and J by 3 bases, and 10 bases separated the two germline ends.

The sample holds many counts of this clonotype. The chain uses TRBV28 and TRBJ1-2; D is undetermined. V dropped 4 bases and J dropped 7 bases, with 19 bases sitting between them. The CDR3 runs to 15 residues. Germline V gives CDR1 MDHEN, CDR2 SYDVKM. The CDR3 sequence is CASSYNGRAEPGYTF. The CDR3 DNA sequence: TGTGCCAGCAGTTACAACGGGAGGGCCGAGCCTGGCTACACCTTC.

The table lists this clonotype with a few counts. The J gene is TRBJ2-7, the V gene TRBV5-1; 14 positions match TRBD2. Trimming removed 0 bases from V and 3 bases from J; junction bases left unmatched: 5. Per the germline V gene, CDR1 is SGHRS and CDR2 is YFSETQ. This CDR3 contains 17 residues. CDR3: CASSLAGLAGVGYEQYF. The CDR3, as DNA: TGCGCCAGCAGCTTGGCGGGACTAGCGGGAGTCGGCTACGAGCAGTACTTC.

This clonotype was detected ten times or more. The rearrangement uses TRBV12-3 or TRBV12-4 and TRBJ2-7; TRBD1 or TRBD2 may be the D gene (5 bases each). The CDR3 totals 11 residues. Trimming took 4 bases from V and 12 from J, leaving 13 bases between them. DNA of the CDR3: TGTGCCAGCAGTTCTACGGGACGACCGTACTTC. This sequence encodes CASSSTGRPYF.

This clonotype was counted a few times. The gene calls are TRBV7-8 and TRBJ2-2; possible D gene TRBD1, 5 bases. The CDR3 is 14 residues long. The germline gives CDR1 SGHVS, CDR2 FQNEAQ. V was pared by 5 bases and J by 4 bases, with 11 bases between. CDR3 sequence reads: CASSLGQFTGELFF. The CDR3 DNA is TGTGCCAGCAGCCTGGGGCAGTTCACCGGGGAGCTGTTTTTT.

This clonotype was recorded at least ten times. The chain combines TRBV2 with TRBJ2-1, with TRBD2 identical over 8 bases. CDR3 size: 16 residues. Germline values: CDR1 SNHLY, CDR2 FYNNEI. The J segment lost 4 bases and the V segment lost 8 bases, leaving 13 bases of the junction unmatched. The CDR3, as DNA: TGTGCCAGCCCCCGGTTAGGAGCGGGAGCGTACAATGAGCAGTTCTTC. It is translated as CASPRLGAGAYNEQFF. The full variable domain, completed using reference TRBV2 and TRBJ2-1, is EPEVTQTPSHQVTQMGQEVILRCVPISNHLYFYWYRQILGQKVEFLVSFYNNEISEKSEIFDDQFSVERPDGSNFTLKIRSTKLEDSAMYFCASPRLGAGAYNEQFFGPGTRLTVL.

This clonotype was observed many times. The rearrangement links TRBV28 to TRBJ1-5, with D perhaps matching TRBD1 (5 bases). Germline CDR1 reads MDHEN; CDR2 reads SYDVKM. The V end was cut by 5 bases, the J end by 2 bases, with 13 bases between. The CDR3 has 15 residues. The CDR3 DNA reads as TGTGCCAGCAGTCTTCAGGGAAAGGGCAATCAGCCCCAGCATTTT. Protein: CASSLQGKGNQPQHF. The entire variable domain, with the rest obtained from reference TRBV28 and TRBJ1-5, is as follows: DVKVTQSSRYLVKRTGEKVFLECVQDMDHENMFWYRQDPGLGLRLIYFSYDVKMKEKGDIPEGYSVSREKKERFSLILESASTNQTSMYLCASSLQGKGNQPQHFGDGTRLSIL.

There are a few counts of this clonotype. The chain combines TRBV20-1 with TRBJ2-1; D is ambiguous. V lost 4 bases and J lost 5, with 18 bases in between. The CDR3 loop spans 15 amino acids. The V gene's germline CDR1 is DFQATT and CDR2 SNEGSKA (reference sequence). CDR3 sequence (DNA): TGCAGTGCTACTAAGTCACGGGCAGGCAACAATGAGCAGTTCTTC. Protein product: CSATKSRAGNNEQFF.

This clonotype has at least ten counts. The chain uses TRBV28 and TRBJ2-7, with TRBD1 matching over 7 bases. This CDR3 has 14 residues. Germline assignment: CDR1 MDHEN and CDR2 SYDVKM. The V segment lost 5 bases and the J segment 2 bases; nucleotides outside the gene matches: 6. The CDR3 DNA sequence: TGTGCCAGCAGTGGCTGGGACAGTCCCTACGAGCAGTACTTC. Translated: CASSGWDSPYEQYF.

Many counts were recorded for this clonotype. The rearrangement links TRBV11-2 to TRBJ2-3, with D perhaps TRBD2 (6 bases). Trimming shortened V by 5 bases and J by 6 bases, and 21 bases separated the two germline ends. Germline CDR1 and CDR2: SGHAT and FQNNGV. The CDR3 consists of 16 residues. Written as DNA, the CDR3 is TGTGCCAGCAGCCACCCCGAGGGACTCCCACCGGATACGCAGTATTTT. It yields the protein CASSHPEGLPPDTQYF.

This clonotype showed up just a few times. The rearrangement joins TRBV3-1 to TRBJ2-1, with 9 bases fitting TRBD2. This CDR3 comprises 15 residues. With V trimmed by 1 base and J by 8 bases, 6 bases remained unmatched. Germline assignment: CDR1 LGHDT and CDR2 YNNKEL (reference sequence). For the CDR3, the DNA is TGTGCCAGCAGCCAAGTTAATAGCGGGAGCTATGAGCAGTTCTTC. It encodes CASSQVNSGSYEQFF.

There are many counts of this clonotype. This sequence joins TRBV28 and TRBJ1-4, with D unclear. This CDR3 has 13 amino acids. Germline values: CDR1 MDHEN, CDR2 SYDVKM. The V end was cut by 7 bases, the J end by 7 bases, with 13 bases between. In nucleotides, the CDR3 is TGTGCCAGCACATCGGGGATTCGTGAAAAACTGTTTTTT. Translating gives CASTSGIREKLFF.

A few counts support this clonotype. The chain has TRBV3-1 and TRBJ2-2, with 8 bases lining up with TRBD2. V shed 2 bases and J 5 bases; nucleotides not matched to a gene: 10. Germline V lookup: CDR1 LGHDT, CDR2 YNNKEL (reference sequence). This CDR3 comprises 17 residues. CDR3 region: CASSQILSSGRTGELFF. DNA of the CDR3: TGTGCCAGCAGCCAAATCCTCTCCAGCGGGAGAACCGGGGAGCTGTTTTTT.

This rearrangement joins TRBV6-5 to TRBJ1-2; 8 bases map to TRBD1. The length of the CDR3 is 15 residues. V was pared by 4 bases and J by 10 bases, with 14 bases of the junction left unmatched. Germline values: CDR1 MNHEY, CDR2 SVGAGI. CDR3 sequence reads: CASSFTQTGAAPYTF. CDR3 bases: TGTGCCAGCAGTTTTACCCAGACAGGGGCCGCCCCCTACACCTTC.

The table lists this clonotype with many counts. This sequence joins TRBV2 and TRBJ1-1; D remains unclear. CDR3 size: 13 residues. Germline CDR1 SNHLY, CDR2 FYNNEI. Trimming left V 6 bases short and J 1 base short, with 9 bases between. The CDR3 loop reads CASSPFENTEAFF. In DNA, the CDR3 is TGTGCCAGCAGCCCGTTCGAGAACACTGAAGCTTTCTTT.

This clonotype was counted many times. The genes are TRBV12-3 or TRBV12-4 and TRBJ1-5, with a possible D match to TRBD1 (6 bases). The V gene lost 5 bases and the J gene lost 7 bases, with 12 bases spanning the gap. The CDR3 runs to 13 residues. The CDR3 loop reads CASSQQGRQPQHF. The CDR3 DNA sequence: TGTGCCAGCAGTCAACAGGGACGGCAGCCCCAGCATTTT.

The sample holds many counts of this clonotype. The V and J genes are TRBV7-2 and TRBJ2-5; D might be TRBD1 (6 bases). Trimming shortened V by 5 bases and J by 5 bases, and 18 bases separated the two germline ends. CDR1 SGHTA and CDR2 FQGNSA come from the germline V gene. The CDR3 has 15 residues. The CDR3 bases are TGTGCCAGCAGCCAAGGACACACAGGGACGGAGACCCAGTACTTC. Translating gives CASSQGHTGTETQYF.

This rearrangement joins TRBV28 to TRBJ2-5; D ambiguous. CDR3 length: 14 residues. V lost 7 bases and J lost 0, with 12 bases in between. Per the germline V gene, CDR1 is MDHEN and CDR2 is SYDVKM. CDR3 sequence reads: CASTPRSNQETQYF. The CDR3 DNA sequence: TGTGCCAGCACCCCTAGGAGTAACCAAGAGACCCAGTACTTC.

In its sample, this clonotype was seen many times. This chain joins TRBV28 and TRBJ2-3; no reliable D call. The V gene lost 3 bases and the J gene lost 2 bases, with 15 bases spanning the gap. The germline gives CDR1 MDHEN, CDR2 SYDVKM. This CDR3 contains 16 residues. The CDR3 sequence is CASSFERSPFTDTQYF. The CDR3 nucleotides are TGTGCCAGCAGTTTCGAAAGGAGCCCTTTCACAGATACGCAGTATTTT.